Presented here are 14 T cell receptor beta chains from one specimen sequenced in a study of T cell repertoires in cytomegalovirus infection. TCRdb reprocessed the reads via MiXCR and lists one record per CDR3 protein. The table records approximately 260,000 distinct CDR3 sequences, about 20% of them present only once. These TCRs are of unknown antigen specificity. This material consisted of cultured PBMCs, taken from culture after CMV antigen stimulation. The receptors derive from a human donor in good health (CMV status not recorded). Some clones in this sample may be carry-over from other donors' samples.

This chain links TRBV6-5 with TRBJ2-1; a possible D gene is TRBD2 (6 bases). The CDR3 contains 13 residues. The ends were cut back, 8 bases at V and 8 bases at J, with 16 bases in the middle. Looked up from germline, CDR1 is MNHEY and CDR2 is SVGAGI. CDR3 in amino acids: CASARAGSDEQFF. The CDR3 DNA reads as TGTGCCAGCGCTCGGGCGGGAAGTGATGAGCAGTTCTTC.

The table lists this clonotype with a few counts. This sequence joins TRBV6-1 and TRBJ1-2; D might be TRBD1 (5 bases). The CDR3 contains 13 residues. V lost 6 bases and J lost 5, with 13 bases in between. Per the germline V gene, CDR1 is MNHNS and CDR2 is SASEGT. CDR3 sequence reads: CASRTGTDYGYTF. DNA of the CDR3: TGTGCCAGCAGAACCGGGACTGATTATGGCTACACCTTC.

The chain combines TRBV4-3 with TRBJ1-1, with TRBD1 identical over 10 bases. The germline V gene has CDR1 LGHNA and CDR2 YSLEER. The V segment lost 5 bases and the J segment 8 bases; nucleotides outside the gene matches: 8. The CDR3 contains 14 residues. The CDR3 DNA sequence: TGCGCCAGCAGCGGACAGGGGGAGGTCTCCGAAGCTTTCTTT. Translated: CASSGQGEVSEAFF.

This clonotype was observed a handful of times. This chain connects TRBV7-6 to TRBJ2-3, with TRBD2 matching 8 bases. V lost 0 bases and J lost 9; bases outside the gene matches: 8. Per germline, CDR1 SGHVS and CDR2 FNYEAQ. The CDR3 length is 15 residues. CDR3 amino acids: CASSLAAGGTRTQYF. CDR3 in DNA: TGTGCCAGCAGCTTAGCCGCGGGAGGAACGCGCACGCAGTATTTT.

The V and J genes are TRBV11-2 and TRBJ2-5, with TRBD2 as a possible D gene (6 bases). CDR3 length equals 14 residues. Germline loops: CDR1 SGHAT, CDR2 FQNNGV. V gave up 1 base and J gave up 5 bases, with 11 bases separating them. DNA for the CDR3: TGTGCCAGCAGCTTAGCGTCGGAGGGGGAGACCCAGTACTTC. It translates to CASSLASEGETQYF.

This clonotype was recorded a few times. The chain employs TRBV5-4 and TRBJ1-2, with D perhaps matching TRBD1 (5 bases). The CDR3 consists of 13 residues. V dropped 9 bases and J dropped 6 bases, with 18 bases sitting between them. CDR1 and CDR2 (germline): SGHNT, YYREEE (reference sequence). The CDR3 region is CATKGEGAHGYTF. CDR3 coding DNA: TGTGCCACCAAAGGGGAGGGAGCGCATGGCTACACCTTC.

This clonotype has only a few counts. The chain uses TRBV15 and TRBJ2-7, with 12 positions matching TRBD2. CDR3 length: 15 residues. V was pared by 5 bases and J by 3 bases, with 5 bases of the junction left unmatched. Germline lookup yields CDR1 LNHNV and CDR2 YYDKDF (reference sequence). The CDR3 spells CATSPGTSGLYEQYV. The CDR3 region has the DNA TGTGCCACCAGCCCCGGGACTAGCGGGCTCTACGAGCAGTACGTC.

This clonotype came up a few times. The chain carries TRBV15 and TRBJ2-1, with 11 bases matching TRBD2. The CDR3 is 15 residues long. Germline lookup yields CDR1 LNHNV and CDR2 YYDKDF (reference sequence). Trimming removed 0 bases from V and 8 bases from J; junction bases left unmatched: 3. CDR3 loop: CATSRDTSGSDEQFF. For the CDR3, the DNA is TGTGCCACCAGCAGAGATACTAGCGGGAGTGATGAGCAGTTCTTC.

CDR3 DNA sequence: TGTGCCAGTTTCAGGGCAGGCCTTGATGGCTACACCTTC. It is translated as CASFRAGLDGYTF. The chain combines TRBV28 with TRBJ1-2; weak D call: TRBD1 (5 bases). Looked up from germline, CDR1 is MDHEN and CDR2 is SYDVKM. This CDR3 region has 13 residues. The ends were cut back, 9 bases at V and 6 bases at J, with 17 bases in the middle.

The sample holds one count of this clonotype. This chain joins TRBV20-1 and TRBJ2-2, with D hard to call. Germline V lookup: CDR1 DFQATT, CDR2 SNEGSKA (reference sequence). The CDR3 has 12 amino acids. Trimming pared 5 bases from V and 3 bases from J, leaving 7 bases between. The CDR3, as DNA: TGCAGTGCTCCGGACCACACCGGGGAGCTGTTTTTT. Its protein is CSAPDHTGELFF.

J is TRBJ2-1 and V is TRBV14; 8 bases line up with TRBD1. The CDR3 spans 16 residues. The germline V gene encodes CDR1 SGHDN and CDR2 FVKESK. The V gene end was trimmed by 2 bases and the J gene end by 7 bases; junction bases not matched to a gene: 10. The CDR3 protein is CASSQRPQGAGNEQFF. CDR3 DNA: TGTGCCAGCAGCCAACGGCCTCAGGGGGCGGGAAATGAGCAGTTCTTC. Full variable domain (missing parts from reference TRBV14 and TRBJ2-1): EAGVTQFPSHSVIEKGQTVTLRCDPISGHDNLYWYRRVMGKEIKFLLHFVKESKQDESGMPNNRFLAERTGGTYSTLKVQPAELEDSGVYFCASSQRPQGAGNEQFFGPGTRLTVL.

This chain links TRBV7-9 with TRBJ1-1, with D uncertain. The CDR3 loop spans 12 amino acids. The V end was cut by 5 bases, the J end by 7 bases, with 11 bases between. Germline CDR1 reads SEHNR; CDR2 reads FQNEAQ (reference sequence). CDR3 loop: CASSPSGGEAFF. CDR3 sequence (DNA): TGTGCCAGCAGCCCTTCGGGAGGTGAAGCTTTCTTT.

This clonotype occurred a few times. This chain uses TRBV2 with TRBJ1-5; 8 bases map to TRBD1. V lost 9 bases to trimming and J lost 11 bases; unmatched junction nucleotides: 12. The CDR3 consists of 13 residues. In germline, CDR1 is SNHLY, CDR2 FYNNEI. This chain's CDR3 is CASRQGTGRTQHF. CDR3 nucleotide sequence: TGTGCCAGTAGACAGGGGACGGGGCGGACCCAGCATTTT.

The chain employs TRBV28 and TRBJ1-1; the match to TRBD1 covers 7 bases. V lost 5 bases to trimming and J lost 5 bases; unmatched junction nucleotides: 8. This CDR3 spans 14 amino acids. Germline loops: CDR1 MDHEN, CDR2 SYDVKM. The CDR3 sequence is CASSTFTGATEAFF. The CDR3 DNA sequence: TGTGCCAGCAGTACCTTCACAGGGGCAACTGAAGCTTTCTTT.